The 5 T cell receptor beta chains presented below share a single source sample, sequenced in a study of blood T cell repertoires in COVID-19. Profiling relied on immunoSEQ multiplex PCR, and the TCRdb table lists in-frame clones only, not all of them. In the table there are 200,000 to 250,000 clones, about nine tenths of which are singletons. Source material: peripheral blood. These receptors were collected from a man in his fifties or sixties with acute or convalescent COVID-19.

Here the CDR3 reads CASSFTTGQAYNEQFF. The CDR3 DNA follows: TGTGCCAGCAGCTTCACAACGGGACAGGCCTACAATGAGCAGTTCTTC. The V and J genes are TRBV5-4 and TRBJ2-1, with 8 bases aligning to TRBD1. The germline V gene has CDR1 SGHNT and CDR2 YYREEE (reference sequence). Losses at the gene ends were 2 bases for V and 2 bases for J; bases not matched to a gene: 6. CDR3 size: 16 residues.

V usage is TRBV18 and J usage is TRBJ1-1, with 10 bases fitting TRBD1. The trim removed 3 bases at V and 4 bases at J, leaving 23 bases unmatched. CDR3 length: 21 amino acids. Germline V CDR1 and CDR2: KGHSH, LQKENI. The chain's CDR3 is CASSPFTSGQGRNRGGTEAFF. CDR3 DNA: TGTGCCAGCTCACCCTTTACTTCGGGACAGGGGAGAAATAGGGGAGGCACTGAAGCTTTCTTT.

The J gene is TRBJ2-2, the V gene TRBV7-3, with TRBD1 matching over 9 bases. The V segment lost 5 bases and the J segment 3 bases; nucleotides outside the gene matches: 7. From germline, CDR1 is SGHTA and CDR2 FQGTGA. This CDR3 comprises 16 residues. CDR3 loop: CASSKNRGPYTGELFF. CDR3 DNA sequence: TGTGCCAGCAGCAAGAACAGGGGGCCCTACACCGGGGAGCTGTTTTTT.

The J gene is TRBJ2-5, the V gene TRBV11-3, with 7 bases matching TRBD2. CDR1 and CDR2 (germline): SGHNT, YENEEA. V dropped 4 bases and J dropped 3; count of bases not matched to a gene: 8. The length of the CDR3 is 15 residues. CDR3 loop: CASSSRDGGKETQYF. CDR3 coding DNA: TGTGCCAGCAGCTCCAGGGACGGGGGGAAAGAGACCCAGTACTTC. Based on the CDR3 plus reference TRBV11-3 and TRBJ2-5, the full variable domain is EAGVVQSPRYKIIEKKQPVAFWCNPISGHNTLYWYLQNLGQGPELLIRYENEEAVDDSQLPKDRFSAERLKGVDSTLKIQPAELGDSAVYLCASSSRDGGKETQYFGPGTRLLVL.

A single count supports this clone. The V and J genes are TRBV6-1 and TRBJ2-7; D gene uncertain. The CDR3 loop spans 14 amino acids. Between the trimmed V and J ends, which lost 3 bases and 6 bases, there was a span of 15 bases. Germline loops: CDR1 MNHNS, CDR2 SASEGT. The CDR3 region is CASSDLFNTGEQYF. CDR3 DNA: TGTGCCAGCAGTGATTTGTTTAACACGGGCGAGCAGTACTTC.